This TCR beta chain was recorded in a study of T cells in women clearing cervical HPV infection. Here immunoSEQ multiplex PCR was the method, and the copy in TCRdb shows in-frame clones only, minus some. The sample includes some 30,000 clones. As concerns this clone: The read ends 3 residues before the CDR3 terminus; that terminus is restored from the germline J gene.

Germline V gene lookup returns CDR1 SGHRS and CDR2 YFSETQ. V was cut by 3 bases and J by 2 bases, with 9 bases left in between. This CDR3 has 15 residues. The sample consisted of blood buffy coat. The V gene is TRBV5-1, the J gene TRBJ2-6, with no clear D. This receptor was obtained from a woman between 18 and 69 years old with a cervical HPV16 infection that either progressed to CIN3+ or cleared (not recorded which). The chain's CDR3 is CASSSQVAGANVLTF. CDR3 DNA (partial): TGCGCCAGCAGCTCCCAGGTTGCTGGGGCCAACGTC.